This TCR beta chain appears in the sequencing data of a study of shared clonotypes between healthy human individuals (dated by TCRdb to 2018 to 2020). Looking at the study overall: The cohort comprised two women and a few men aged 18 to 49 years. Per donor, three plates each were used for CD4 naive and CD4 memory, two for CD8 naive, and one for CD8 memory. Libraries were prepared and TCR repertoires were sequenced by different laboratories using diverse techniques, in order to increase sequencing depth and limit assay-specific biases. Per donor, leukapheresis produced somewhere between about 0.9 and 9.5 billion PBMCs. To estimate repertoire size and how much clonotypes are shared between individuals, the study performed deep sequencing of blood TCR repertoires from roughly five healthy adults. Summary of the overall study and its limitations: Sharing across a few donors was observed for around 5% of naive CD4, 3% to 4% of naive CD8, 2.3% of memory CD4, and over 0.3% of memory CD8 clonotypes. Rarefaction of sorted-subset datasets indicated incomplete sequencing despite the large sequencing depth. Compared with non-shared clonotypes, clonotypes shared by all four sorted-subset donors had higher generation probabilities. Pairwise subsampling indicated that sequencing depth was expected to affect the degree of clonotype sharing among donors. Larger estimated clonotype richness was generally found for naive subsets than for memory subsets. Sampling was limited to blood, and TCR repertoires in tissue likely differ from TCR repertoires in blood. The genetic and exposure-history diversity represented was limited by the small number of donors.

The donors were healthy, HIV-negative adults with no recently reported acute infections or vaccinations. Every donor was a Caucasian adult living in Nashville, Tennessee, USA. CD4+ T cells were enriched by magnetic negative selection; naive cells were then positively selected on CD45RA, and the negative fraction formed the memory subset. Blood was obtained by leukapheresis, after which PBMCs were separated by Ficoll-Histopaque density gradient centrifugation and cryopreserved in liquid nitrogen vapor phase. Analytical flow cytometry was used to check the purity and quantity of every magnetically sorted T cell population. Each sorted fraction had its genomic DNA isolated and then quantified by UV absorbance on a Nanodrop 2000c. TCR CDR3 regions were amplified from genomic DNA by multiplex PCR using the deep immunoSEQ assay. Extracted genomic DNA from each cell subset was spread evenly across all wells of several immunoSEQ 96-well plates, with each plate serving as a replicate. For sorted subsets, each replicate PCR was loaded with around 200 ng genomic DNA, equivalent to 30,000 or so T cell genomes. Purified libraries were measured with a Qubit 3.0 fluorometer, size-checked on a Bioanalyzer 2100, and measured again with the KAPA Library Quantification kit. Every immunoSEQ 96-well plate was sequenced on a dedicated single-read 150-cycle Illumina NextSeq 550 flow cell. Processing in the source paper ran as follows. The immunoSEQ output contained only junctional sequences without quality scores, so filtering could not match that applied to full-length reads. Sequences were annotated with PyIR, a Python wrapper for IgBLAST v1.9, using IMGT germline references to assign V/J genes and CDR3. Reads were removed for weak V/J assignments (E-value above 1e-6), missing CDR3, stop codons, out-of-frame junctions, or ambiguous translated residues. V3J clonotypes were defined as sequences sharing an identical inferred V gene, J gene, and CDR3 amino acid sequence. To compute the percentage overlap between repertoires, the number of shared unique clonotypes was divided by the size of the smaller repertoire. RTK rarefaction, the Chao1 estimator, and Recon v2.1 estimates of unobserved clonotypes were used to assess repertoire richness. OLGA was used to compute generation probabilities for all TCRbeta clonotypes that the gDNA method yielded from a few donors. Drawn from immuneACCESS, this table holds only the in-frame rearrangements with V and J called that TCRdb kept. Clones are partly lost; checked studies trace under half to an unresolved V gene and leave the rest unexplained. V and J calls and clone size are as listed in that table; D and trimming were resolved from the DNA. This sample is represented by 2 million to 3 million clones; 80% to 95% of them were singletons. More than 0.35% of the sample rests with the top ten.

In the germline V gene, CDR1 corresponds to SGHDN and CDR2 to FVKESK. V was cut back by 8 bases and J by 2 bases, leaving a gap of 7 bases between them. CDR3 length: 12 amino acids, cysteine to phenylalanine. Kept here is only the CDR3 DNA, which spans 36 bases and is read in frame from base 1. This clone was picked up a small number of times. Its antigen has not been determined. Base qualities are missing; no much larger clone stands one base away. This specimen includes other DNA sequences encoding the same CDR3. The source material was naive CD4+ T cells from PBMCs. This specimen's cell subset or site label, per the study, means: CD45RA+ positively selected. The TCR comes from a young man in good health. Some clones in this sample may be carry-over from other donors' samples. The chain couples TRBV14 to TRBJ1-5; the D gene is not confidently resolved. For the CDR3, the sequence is CASSRGNQPQHF. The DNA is TGTGCCAGCTCGCGAGGCAATCAGCCCCAGCATTTT.